This passage covers 9 T cell receptor beta chains from one sample sequenced in a study of OX40 agonist ivuxolimab in advanced cancers. This table comes from immunoSEQ multiplex PCR, and its TCRdb copy is limited to in-frame clones, with some not included. The repertoire holds approximately 61,000 clones, with about 90% as singletons. This sample comprised CD4+ or CD8+ T cells sorted from blood, obtained in a trial of the OX40 agonist ivuxolimab. Source of these receptors: an adult with an advanced solid tumor such as melanoma, head and neck, liver or kidney cancer.

This chain links TRBV7-2 with TRBJ2-5; D unresolved. The CDR3 spans 15 residues. V gave up 5 bases and J gave up 2 bases, with 15 bases separating them. In germline, CDR1 is SGHTA, CDR2 FQGNSA. The CDR3 protein is CASSTTLGRQETQYF. For the CDR3, the DNA is TGTGCCAGCAGCACCACCCTGGGCCGACAAGAGACCCAGTACTTC.

The J gene is TRBJ1-2, the V gene TRBV11-2; 9 nucleotides agree with TRBD1. The V and J ends lost 0 bases and 5 bases, in that order; junction bases with no gene match: 4. This CDR3 region has 15 residues. The germline gives CDR1 SGHAT, CDR2 FQNNGV. The CDR3 spells CASSLEDRGAYGYTF. Written as DNA, the CDR3 is TGTGCCAGCAGCTTAGAGGACAGGGGCGCTTATGGCTACACCTTC.

This chain uses TRBV5-6 with TRBJ1-2; a weak D match, TRBD1 (5 bases). The CDR3 is 13 amino acids. V lost 2 bases, J lost 2 bases, and 7 bases lay in between. The V gene's germline CDR1 is SGHDT and CDR2 YYEEEE. This CDR3 reads CASSLRGNYGYTF. The CDR3 DNA reads as TGTGCCAGCAGCTTAAGGGGAAACTATGGCTACACCTTC.

The rearrangement uses TRBV9 and TRBJ2-7, with 7 bases aligning to TRBD2. The CDR3 is 13 residues long. The germline V gene encodes CDR1 SGDLS and CDR2 YYNGEE. The trim removed 4 bases at V and 7 bases at J, leaving 8 bases unmatched. CDR3: CASSSPGGLEQYF. In DNA, the CDR3 is TGTGCCAGCAGCTCCCCCGGGGGGTTAGAGCAGTACTTC.

The rearrangement joins TRBV27 to TRBJ2-1, with D possibly being TRBD1 (5 bases). Between the trimmed V and J ends, which lost 6 bases and 5 bases, there was a span of 17 bases. CDR1 and CDR2 from the germline V gene are MNHEY and SMNVEV (reference sequence). The CDR3 is made up of 15 amino acids. CDR3 sequence (DNA): TGTGCCAGCAGCCTTGGGCAGGGTCGGGACAATGAGCAGTTCTTC. Protein: CASSLGQGRDNEQFF.

J is TRBJ2-7 and V is TRBV19; perhaps TRBD1 as D (5 bases). Trimming stripped 0 bases from V and 4 bases from J, with 7 bases between. The CDR3 extends over 13 amino acids. Germline V gives CDR1 LNHDA, CDR2 SQIVND (reference sequence). CDR3 amino acids: CASSIDQGYEQYF. CDR3 in DNA: TGTGCCAGTAGTATAGATCAGGGTTACGAGCAGTACTTC.

The rearrangement uses TRBV19 and TRBJ2-7, with a tentative D call TRBD1 (6 bases). The CDR3 spans 14 residues. The germline gives CDR1 LNHDA, CDR2 SQIVND (reference sequence). V shed 5 bases and J shed 3 bases, with 14 bases lying between them. The CDR3 coding sequence is TGTGCCAGTAGTCCGTTTCGGGACATCTACGAGCAGTACTTC. Its translation: CASSPFRDIYEQYF.

The V gene is TRBV5-8, the J gene TRBJ2-3; no clear D gene. The CDR3 contains 15 residues. Trimming took 0 bases from V and 1 from J, leaving 9 bases between them. Germline V gene lookup returns CDR1 SGHTS and CDR2 YDEGEE. The chain's CDR3 is CASSLVGRGTDTQYF. The DNA of the CDR3 is TGTGCCAGCAGCTTGGTTGGACGGGGCACAGATACGCAGTATTTT.

The chain links TRBV18 to TRBJ1-1; D unclear. The CDR3 loop spans 12 amino acids. V gave up 3 bases and J gave up 3 bases, with 5 bases separating them. In germline, CDR1 is KGHSH, CDR2 LQKENI. CDR3 sequence reads: CASSPTDTEAFF. For the CDR3, the DNA is TGTGCCAGCTCACCGACGGACACTGAAGCTTTCTTT.